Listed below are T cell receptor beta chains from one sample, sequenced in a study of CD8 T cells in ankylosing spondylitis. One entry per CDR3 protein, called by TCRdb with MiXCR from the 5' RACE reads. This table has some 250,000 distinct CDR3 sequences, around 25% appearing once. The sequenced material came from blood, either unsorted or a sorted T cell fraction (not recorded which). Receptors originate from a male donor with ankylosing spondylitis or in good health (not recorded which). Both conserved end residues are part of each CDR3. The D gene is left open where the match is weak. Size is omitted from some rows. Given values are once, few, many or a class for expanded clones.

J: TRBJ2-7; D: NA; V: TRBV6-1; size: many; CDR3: CASSKGATYEQYF; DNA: TGTGCCAGCAGTAAAGGGGCAACCTACGAGCAGTACTTC
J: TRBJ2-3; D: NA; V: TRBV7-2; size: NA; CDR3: CASSAPLSDTQYF; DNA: TGTGCCAGCAGCGCCCCACTGTCGGATACGCAGTATTTT
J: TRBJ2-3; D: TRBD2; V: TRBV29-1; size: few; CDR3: CSVRGGGLAADTQYF; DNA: TGCAGCGTCCGAGGGGGTGGACTAGCGGCTGATACGCAGTATTTT
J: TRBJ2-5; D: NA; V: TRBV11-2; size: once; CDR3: CASSFGGSETQYF; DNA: TGTGCCAGCAGCTTTGGGGGATCAGAGACCCAGTACTTC
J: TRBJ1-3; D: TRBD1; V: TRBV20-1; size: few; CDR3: CSAPRQGLHTIYF; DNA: TGCAGTGCGCCCCGACAGGGGTTACACACCATATATTTT
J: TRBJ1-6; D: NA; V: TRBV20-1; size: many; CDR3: CSAFGTENSPLHF; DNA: TGCAGTGCTTTCGGGACGGAGAATTCACCCCTCCACTTT
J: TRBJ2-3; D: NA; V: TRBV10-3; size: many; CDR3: CAISESGTRSPDTQYF; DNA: TGTGCCATCAGTGAGTCCGGGACACGGTCCCCCGATACGCAGTATTTT
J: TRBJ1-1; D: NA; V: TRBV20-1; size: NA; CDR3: CSASGNTEAFF; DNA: TGCAGTGCTAGCGGGAACACTGAAGCTTTCTTT
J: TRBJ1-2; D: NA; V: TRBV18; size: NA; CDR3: CASSKPDYGYTF; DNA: TGTGCCAGCTCAAAACCGGACTATGGCTACACCTTC
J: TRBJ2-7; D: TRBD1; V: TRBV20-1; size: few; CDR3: CSAEDRAISYEQYF; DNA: TGCAGTGCTGAAGACAGGGCGATTAGTTACGAGCAGTACTTC
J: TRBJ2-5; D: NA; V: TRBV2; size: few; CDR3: CASSVGLPRETQYF; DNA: TGTGCCAGCAGTGTTGGACTCCCGCGGGAGACCCAGTACTTC
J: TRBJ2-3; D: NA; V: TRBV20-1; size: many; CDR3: CSAPDGSTDTQYF; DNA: TGCAGTGCTCCGGACGGAAGCACAGATACGCAGTATTTT
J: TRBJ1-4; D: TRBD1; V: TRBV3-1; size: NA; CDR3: CASSVDRDKLFF; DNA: TGTGCCAGCAGCGTGGACAGGGACAAACTGTTTTTT
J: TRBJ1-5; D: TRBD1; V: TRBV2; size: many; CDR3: CASTGQDPNQPQHF; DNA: TGTGCCAGCACCGGACAGGACCCCAATCAGCCCCAGCATTTT
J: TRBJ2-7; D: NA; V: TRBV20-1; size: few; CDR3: CSAPPTAHYEQYF; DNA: TGCAGTGCTCCCCCCACTGCACACTACGAGCAGTACTTC
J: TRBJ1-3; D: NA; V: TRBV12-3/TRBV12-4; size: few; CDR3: CASSSQGYGNTIYF; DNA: TGTGCCAGCAGTTCTCAGGGTTATGGAAACACCATATATTTT
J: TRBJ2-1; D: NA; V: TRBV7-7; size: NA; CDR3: CASSARPGNEQFF; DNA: TGTGCTAGCAGCGCCCGCCCCGGCAATGAGCAGTTCTTC
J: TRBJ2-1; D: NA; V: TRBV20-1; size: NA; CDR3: CSASGPENEQFF; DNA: TGCAGTGCTTCAGGGCCCGAAAATGAGCAGTTCTTC
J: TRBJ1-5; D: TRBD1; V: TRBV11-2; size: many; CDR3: CASSFGQGNQPQHF; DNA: TGTGCCAGCAGCTTCGGACAGGGCAATCAGCCCCAGCATTTT
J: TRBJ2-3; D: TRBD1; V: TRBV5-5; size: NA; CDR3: CASSPNPRDRGRDTQYF; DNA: TGTGCCAGCAGCCCCAACCCCCGGGACAGGGGCCGGGATACGCAGTATTTT
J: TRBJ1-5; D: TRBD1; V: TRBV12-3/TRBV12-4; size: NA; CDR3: CASSSRDSQHF; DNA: TGTGCCAGCAGCTCGCGGGACAGCCAGCATTTT
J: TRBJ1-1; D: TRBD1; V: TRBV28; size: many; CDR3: CASSPPRGQDTEAFF; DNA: TGTGCCAGCAGTCCCCCGAGGGGGCAGGACACTGAAGCTTTCTTT
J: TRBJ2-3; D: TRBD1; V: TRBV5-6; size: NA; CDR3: CASSWTGARNTQYF; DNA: TGTGCCAGCAGCTGGACAGGGGCGCGGAATACGCAGTATTTT
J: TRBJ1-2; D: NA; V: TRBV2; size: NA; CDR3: CASITTQGLSLLANYGYTF; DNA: TGTGCCAGCATTACGACGCAGGGACTGAGTCTTCTCGCTAACTATGGCTACACCTTC
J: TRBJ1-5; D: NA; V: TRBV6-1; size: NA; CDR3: CASSRGRGGQPQHF; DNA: TGTGCCAGCAGCCGAGGGAGGGGGGGCCAGCCCCAGCATTTT
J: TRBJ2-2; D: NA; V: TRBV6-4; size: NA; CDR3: CASSVSGNTGELFF; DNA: TGTGCCAGCAGCGTCAGTGGGAACACCGGGGAGCTGTTTTTT
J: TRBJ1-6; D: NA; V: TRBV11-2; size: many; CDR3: CASSPNFTLRWRNSPLHF; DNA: TGTGCCAGCAGCCCAAACTTCACACTACGATGGCGGAATTCACCCCTCCACTTT
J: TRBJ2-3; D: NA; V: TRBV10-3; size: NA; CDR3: CAIRGQHTDTQYF; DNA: TGTGCCATCAGAGGGCAGCACACAGATACGCAGTATTTT
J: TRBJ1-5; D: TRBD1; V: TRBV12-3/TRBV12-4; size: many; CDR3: CASSLRGGQRNQPQHF; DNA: TGTGCCAGCAGTCTAAGGGGGGGACAGCGCAATCAGCCCCAGCATTTT
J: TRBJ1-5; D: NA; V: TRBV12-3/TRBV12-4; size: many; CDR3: CASSFNRGQNQPQHF; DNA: TGTGCCAGCAGTTTCAACAGAGGCCAAAATCAGCCCCAGCATTTT
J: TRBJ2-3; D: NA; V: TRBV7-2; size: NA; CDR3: CASSPSHGTDTQYF; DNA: TGTGCCAGCAGCCCCTCACATGGCACAGATACGCAGTATTTT
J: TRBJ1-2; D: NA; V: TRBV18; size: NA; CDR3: CASSPTGTGGYTF; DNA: TGTGCCAGCTCACCAACGGGGACTGGGGGCTACACCTTC
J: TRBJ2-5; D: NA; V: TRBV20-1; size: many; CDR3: CSARGRTGTQYF; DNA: TGCAGTGCTAGAGGACGGACGGGGACCCAGTACTTC
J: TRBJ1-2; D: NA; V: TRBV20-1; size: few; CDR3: CSAPPWTETYGYTF; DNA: TGCAGTGCTCCCCCTTGGACAGAAACCTATGGCTACACCTTC
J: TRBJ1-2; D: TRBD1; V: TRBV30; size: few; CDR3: CAWSVPGTGTTYGYTF; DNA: TGTGCCTGGAGCGTCCCCGGGACAGGGACTACCTATGGCTACACCTTC
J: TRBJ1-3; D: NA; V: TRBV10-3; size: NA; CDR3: CAISEGRSGNTIYF; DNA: TGTGCCATCAGTGAGGGACGCTCTGGAAACACCATATATTTT
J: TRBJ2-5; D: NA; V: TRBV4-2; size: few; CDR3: CASGGVFQETQYF; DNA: TGTGCCAGCGGCGGAGTCTTCCAAGAGACCCAGTACTTC
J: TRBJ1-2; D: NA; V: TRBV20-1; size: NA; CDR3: CSARDSSATGATNGYTF; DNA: TGCAGTGCTAGAGATTCTAGCGCGACCGGCGCCACGAATGGCTACACCTTC
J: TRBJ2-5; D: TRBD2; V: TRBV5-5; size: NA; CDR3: CASSLAAGGPRETQYF; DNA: TGTGCCAGCAGCTTGGCGGCGGGGGGGCCGCGGGAGACCCAGTACTTC
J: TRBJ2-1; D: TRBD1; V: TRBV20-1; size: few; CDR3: CSVPPGQGLFGNEQFF; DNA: TGCAGTGTCCCCCCGGGACAGGGTTTGTTTGGGAATGAGCAGTTCTTC
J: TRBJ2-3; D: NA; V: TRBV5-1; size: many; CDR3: CASKRPDGSTDTQYF; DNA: TGCGCCAGCAAGCGTCCGGACGGCAGCACAGATACGCAGTATTTT